This TCR beta chain derives from a study of tumor-infiltrating lymphocytes in oesophageal squamous cell carcinoma. Germline CDR1 reads SGHVS; CDR2 reads FNYEAQ. The CDR3 runs 14 residues. V dropped 4 bases and J dropped 6; count of bases not matched to a gene: 6. A single record per CDR3 protein comes from TCRdb applying MiXCR to the PCR reads. Among roughly 12,000 distinct CDR3 sequences listed, approximately 47% were seen once. By proportion, this clonotype is large. Sequences were obtained from normal esophageal tissue next to the tumor. The sequence was collected from a male donor with esophageal squamous cell carcinoma. The chain uses TRBV7-6 and TRBJ2-1; TRBD2 agrees at 7 bases. The CDR3 DNA reads TGTGCCAGCAGCTCGCGACTAGCCGGCAATGAGCAGTTCTTC. Its protein is CASSSRLAGNEQFF.